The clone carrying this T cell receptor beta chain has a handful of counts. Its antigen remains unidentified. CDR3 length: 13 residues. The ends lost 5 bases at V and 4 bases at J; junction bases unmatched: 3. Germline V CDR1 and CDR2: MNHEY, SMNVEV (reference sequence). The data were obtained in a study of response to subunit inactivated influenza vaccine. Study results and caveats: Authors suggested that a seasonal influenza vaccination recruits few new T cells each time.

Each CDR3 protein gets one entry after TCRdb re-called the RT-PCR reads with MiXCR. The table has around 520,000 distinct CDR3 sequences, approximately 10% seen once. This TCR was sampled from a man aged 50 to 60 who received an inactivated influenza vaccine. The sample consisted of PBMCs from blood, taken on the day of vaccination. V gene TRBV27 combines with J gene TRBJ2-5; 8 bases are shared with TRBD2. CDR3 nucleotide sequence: TGTGCCAGCAGTAAGCGGGAGTCAGAGACCCAGTACTTC. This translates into CASSKRESETQYF.